This TCR beta chain came from a study of shared clonotypes between healthy human individuals. Study-level information: Donors were a couple of women and a few men aged 18 to 49.

Study results and caveats: Donor clonotype sharing was expected to depend on sequencing depth. Researchers sampled only blood; tissue repertoires likely differ.

A remark on this clone: Its target is unknown.

Replicate PCRs run on sorted subsets employed approximately 0.2 ug DNA, around 31,000 T cell genomes. Sequencing used immunoSEQ multiplex PCR; TCRdb keeps in-frame clones, though not all of them. The sample lists approximately 500,000 clones, 90% to 96% seen once, with about 0.054% in the top ten. The receptor was isolated from a woman in her 30s in good health. The specimen sequenced was naive CD4+ T cells sorted from blood. This sample's subset: CD45RA+ positively selected.

The CDR3 DNA follows: TGCGCCAGCAGCTTGTTCGGGGAGGCAGATACGCAGTATTTT. Its translation: CASSLFGEADTQYF. The chain has TRBV5-1 and TRBJ2-3; tentative D call: TRBD2 (6 bases). V was cut by 1 base and J by 4 bases, with 10 bases left in between. The germline CDR1 and CDR2 sequences are SGHRS and YFSETQ. This CDR3 spans 14 amino acids. Looking up the rest from reference TRBV5-1 and TRBJ2-3 gives the full variable domain: KAGVTQTPRYLIKTRGQQVTLSCSPISGHRSVSWYQQTPGQGLQFLFEYFSETQRNKGNFPGRFSGRQFSNSRSEMNVSTLELGDSALYLCASSLFGEADTQYFGPGTRLTVL.